This passage covers 17 T cell receptor beta chains from one sample sequenced in a study of cytomegalovirus exposure and HLA in healthy donors. Data came from immunoSEQ multiplex PCR; TCRdb stores just in-frame clones and leaves some out. The sample has around 54,000 clones, around nine tenths seen once; the top ten hold around 8%. Sequencing was performed on PBMCs. These receptors originate from a woman younger than 30 in good health and CMV-seropositive.

The V call is TRBV5-6, the J call TRBJ2-7; a weak D match, TRBD2 (5 bases). V was trimmed by 6 bases and J by 5 bases, leaving 15 bases between them. The CDR3 runs to 13 residues. CDR1 is SGHDT, CDR2 YYEEEE, per germline. This CDR3 reads CASKHMEANEQYF. The CDR3 region has the DNA TGTGCCAGCAAGCACATGGAGGCGAACGAGCAGTACTTC.

Here the CDR3 reads CASSPQGQSNTEAFF. The CDR3 DNA reads as TGTGCCAGCTCACCACAAGGACAGTCGAACACTGAAGCTTTCTTT. This sequence joins TRBV18 and TRBJ1-1; D possibly corresponds to TRBD1 (6 bases). Trimming left V 1 base short and J 1 base short, with 10 bases between. CDR1 is KGHSH and CDR2 is LQKENI in the germline V gene. The CDR3 extends over 15 amino acids. Using reference TRBV18 and TRBJ1-1 for the parts outside the CDR3, the full variable domain is NAGVMQNPRHLVRRRGQEARLRCSPMKGHSHVYWYRQLPEEGLKFMVYLQKENIIDESGMPKERFSAEFPKEGPSILRIQQVVRGDSAAYFCASSPQGQSNTEAFFGQGTRLTVV.

The chain employs TRBV2 and TRBJ2-5, with TRBD2 identical over 12 bases. This CDR3 comprises 19 residues. The germline V gene encodes CDR1 SNHLY and CDR2 FYNNEI. V gave up 7 bases and J gave up 5 bases; unmatched junction bases: 20. Here the CDR3 reads CASTPVRASGGGLRETQYF. The CDR3 DNA reads TGTGCCAGCACCCCCGTTCGGGCTAGCGGGGGGGGGCTAAGGGAGACCCAGTACTTC.

The chain couples TRBV29-1 to TRBJ2-7; a weak D match, TRBD1 (5 bases). The V end was cut by 6 bases, the J end by 4 bases, with 10 bases between. The CDR3 runs to 11 residues. The germline gives CDR1 SQVTM, CDR2 ANQGSEA. The CDR3 region has the DNA TGCAGCGTGTTCCAGGGTTACGAGCAGTACTTC. This codes for CSVFQGYEQYF.

A single count supports this clone. This chain connects TRBV19 to TRBJ1-4, with 7 bases fitting TRBD1. Trimming took 9 bases from V and 5 from J; bases not matched to a gene: 6. The CDR3 consists of 13 residues. CDR1 LNHDA and CDR2 SQIVND come from the germline V gene (reference sequence). The CDR3 bases are TGTGCCAGCCAAGGGACAGTGAATGAAAAACTGTTTTTT. Translated, it gives CASQGTVNEKLFF.

This clone is a singleton in its sample. V is TRBV5-6 and J is TRBJ1-2, with D uncertain. Looked up from germline, CDR1 is SGHDT and CDR2 is YYEEEE. The CDR3 contains 16 residues. Trimming left V 0 bases short and J 3 bases short, with 15 bases between. Here the CDR3 DNA reads TGTGCCAGCAGCTTGGGTTTGGTCAGGAGGGACTATGGCTACACCTTC. The encoded protein is CASSLGLVRRDYGYTF. Full variable domain (outside the CDR3, taken from reference TRBV5-6 and TRBJ1-2): DAGVTQSPTHLIKTRGQQVTLRCSPKSGHDTVSWYQQALGQGPQFIFQYYEEEERQRGNFPDRFSGHQFPNYSSELNVNALLLGDSALYLCASSLGLVRRDYGYTFGSGTRLTVV.

The CDR3 is CASRGTDNYGYTF. CDR3 sequence (DNA): TGTGCCAGCAGAGGGACAGACAACTATGGCTACACCTTC. This chain uses TRBV6-1 with TRBJ1-2; TRBD1 aligns across 7 bases. CDR3 length equals 13 residues. The junction had 3 bases not matched to a gene; V was cut back by 6 bases and J by 2 bases. CDR1 and CDR2 (germline): MNHNS, SASEGT.

The chain is built from TRBV28 and TRBJ1-6; D is possibly TRBD1 (6 bases). V lost 10 bases and J 8 bases, leaving 21 bases between the germline ends. CDR1 is MDHEN and CDR2 is SYDVKM in the germline V gene. The CDR3 has 15 residues. The CDR3 reads CAISARDIPHSPLHF. The CDR3 DNA is TGTGCCATCTCGGCCCGGGACATCCCCCATTCACCCCTCCACTTT.

Only one count was recorded for this clone. The chain joins TRBV5-6 to TRBJ2-2; TRBD1 aligns across 7 bases. Trimming removed 4 bases from V and 4 bases from J; junction bases left unmatched: 10. This CDR3 region has 16 residues. CDR1 SGHDT and CDR2 YYEEEE come from the germline V gene. CDR3 sequence reads: CASSLRTGLSTGELFF. CDR3 nucleotides: TGTGCCAGCAGCCTCCGGACAGGTTTAAGCACCGGGGAGCTGTTTTTT.

The chain combines TRBV28 with TRBJ2-2; no definite D call. The CDR3 sequence is 15 residues long. Per germline, CDR1 MDHEN and CDR2 SYDVKM. Trimming stripped 5 bases from V and 2 bases from J, with 12 bases between. As DNA, the CDR3 is TGTGCCAGCAGTCCGCCGGGTCTTAACACCGGGGAGCTGTTTTTT. Protein: CASSPPGLNTGELFF. The entire variable domain, with the rest obtained from reference TRBV28 and TRBJ2-2, is as follows: DVKVTQSSRYLVKRTGEKVFLECVQDMDHENMFWYRQDPGLGLRLIYFSYDVKMKEKGDIPEGYSVSREKKERFSLILESASTNQTSMYLCASSPPGLNTGELFFGEGSRLTVL.

This clone was seen only a few times. The V call is TRBV2, the J call TRBJ1-2; D perhaps matches TRBD1 (6 bases). Germline CDR1 SNHLY, CDR2 FYNNEI. The V end was cut by 7 bases, the J end by 4 bases, with 16 bases between. The CDR3 is made up of 14 amino acids. The CDR3 loop is CASTGQNLFYGYTF. CDR3 DNA: TGTGCCAGCACCGGACAGAACCTCTTCTATGGCTACACCTTC.

This sequence joins TRBV5-6 and TRBJ1-2, with 8 bases that match TRBD1. V dropped 5 bases and J dropped 4; count of bases not matched to a gene: 4. Germline CDR1 and CDR2: SGHDT and YYEEEE. The CDR3 spans 13 residues. CDR3 sequence: CASRYTGGYGYTF. In DNA, the CDR3 is TGTGCCAGCAGATATACAGGGGGCTATGGCTACACCTTC.

V usage is TRBV19 and J usage is TRBJ1-2; a possible D gene is TRBD1 (6 bases). V was shortened by 3 bases and J by 7 bases, with 18 bases between the two germline ends. The germline CDR1 and CDR2 sequences are LNHDA and SQIVND (reference sequence). This CDR3 has 15 residues. The CDR3, as DNA: TGTGCCAGTAGTATCGAACAGGGTTATGTAACTGGCTACACCTTC. It translates to CASSIEQGYVTGYTF.

The chain combines TRBV13 with TRBJ2-5, with TRBD1 as a possible D gene (6 bases). Germline loops: CDR1 PRHDT, CDR2 FYEKMQ (reference sequence). The germline V and J ends were trimmed by 5 bases and 5 bases, with 9 bases remaining between them. The CDR3 contains 12 residues. This CDR3 reads CASSRGQETQYF. CDR3 nucleotide sequence: TGTGCCAGCAGCCGCGGACAGGAGACCCAGTACTTC.

The chain employs TRBV7-2 and TRBJ1-1; TRBD1 aligns across 8 bases. In germline, CDR1 is SGHTA, CDR2 FQGNSA. There are 14 residues in the CDR3. V trimming: 1 base; J trimming: 11 bases; junction bases outside the gene matches: 9. The CDR3 DNA sequence: TGTGCCAGCAGCTTAGAGGGACAGGTAGGAAAGGCTTTCTTT. The encoded protein is CASSLEGQVGKAFF. Combining the CDR3 with reference TRBV7-2 and TRBJ1-1 gives the whole variable domain GAGVSQSPSNKVTEKGKDVELRCDPISGHTALYWYRQSLGQGLEFLIYFQGNSAPDKSGLPSDRFSAERTGGSVSTLTIQRTQQEDSAVYLCASSLEGQVGKAFFGQGTRLTVV.

The CDR3 DNA reads TGCGCCAGCAGCCAAACCGGGGGGTCCGGGGAGCTGTTTTTT. Encoded protein: CASSQTGGSGELFF. The chain has TRBV4-1 and TRBJ2-2; 7 positions agree with TRBD2. CDR1 and CDR2 (germline): MGHRA, YSYEKL. Trimming cost V 2 bases and J 6 bases; bases outside gene matches: 3. The CDR3 covers 14 residues.

This clone is categorized as medium-sized. V usage is TRBV19 and J usage is TRBJ1-4; D not resolved. The CDR3 sequence is 12 residues long. Germline values: CDR1 LNHDA, CDR2 SQIVND (reference sequence). The V end lost 4 bases, the J end lost 13 bases, and 13 bases lay between the germline ends. CDR3 sequence (DNA): TGTGCCAGTAGTACGGACCGCCGGGGACTGTTTTTT. This codes for CASSTDRRGLFF.